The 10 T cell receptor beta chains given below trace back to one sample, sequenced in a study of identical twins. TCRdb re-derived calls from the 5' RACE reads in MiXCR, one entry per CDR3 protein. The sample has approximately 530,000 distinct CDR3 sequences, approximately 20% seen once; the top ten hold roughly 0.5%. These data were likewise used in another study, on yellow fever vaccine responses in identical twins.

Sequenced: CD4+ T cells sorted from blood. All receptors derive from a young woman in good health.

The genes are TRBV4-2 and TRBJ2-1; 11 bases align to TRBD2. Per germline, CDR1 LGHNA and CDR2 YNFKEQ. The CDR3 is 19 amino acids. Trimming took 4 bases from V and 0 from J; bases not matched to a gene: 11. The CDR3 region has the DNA TGTGCCAGCAGCCCAATTCCCGGGACTAGCGGAAACTCCTACAATGAGCAGTTCTTC. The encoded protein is CASSPIPGTSGNSYNEQFF.

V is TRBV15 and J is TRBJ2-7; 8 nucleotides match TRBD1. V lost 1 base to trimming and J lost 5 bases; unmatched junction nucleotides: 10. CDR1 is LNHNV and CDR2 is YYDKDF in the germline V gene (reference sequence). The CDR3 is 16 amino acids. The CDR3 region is CATSRAVAGGMDEQYF. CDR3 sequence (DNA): TGTGCCACCAGCAGAGCTGTGGCAGGGGGCATGGACGAGCAGTACTTC.

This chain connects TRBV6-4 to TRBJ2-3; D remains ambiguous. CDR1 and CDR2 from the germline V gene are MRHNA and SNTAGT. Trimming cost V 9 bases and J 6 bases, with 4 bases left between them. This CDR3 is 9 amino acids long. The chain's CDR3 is CARSDTQYF. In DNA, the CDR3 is TGTGCCAGATCCGATACGCAGTATTTT.

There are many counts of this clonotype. The CDR3 is CASSARAGRLNNEQFF. DNA for the CDR3: TGTGCCAGCAGCGCACGCGCGGGACGCTTAAACAATGAGCAGTTCTTC. The chain links TRBV7-2 to TRBJ2-1, with D perhaps matching TRBD2 (6 bases). Germline V CDR1 and CDR2: SGHTA, FQGNSA. This CDR3 region has 16 residues. Trimming left V 5 bases short and J 5 bases short, with 19 bases between.

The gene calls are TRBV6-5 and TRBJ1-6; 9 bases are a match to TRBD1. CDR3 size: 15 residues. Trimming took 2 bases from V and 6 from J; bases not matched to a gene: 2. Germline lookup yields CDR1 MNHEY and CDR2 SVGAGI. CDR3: CASSYRTGANSPLHF. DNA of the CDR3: TGTGCCAGCAGTTACAGGACAGGGGCTAATTCACCCCTCCACTTT.

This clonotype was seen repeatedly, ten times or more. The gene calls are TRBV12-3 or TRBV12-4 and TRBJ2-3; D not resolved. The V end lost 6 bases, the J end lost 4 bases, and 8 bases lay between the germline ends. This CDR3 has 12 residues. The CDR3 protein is CASSLNPDTQYF. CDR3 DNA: TGTGCCAGCAGCTTGAACCCAGATACGCAGTATTTT.

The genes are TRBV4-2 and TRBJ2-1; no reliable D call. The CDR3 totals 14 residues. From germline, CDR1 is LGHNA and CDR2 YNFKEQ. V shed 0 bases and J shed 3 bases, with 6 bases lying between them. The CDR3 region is CASSQDFLYNEQFF. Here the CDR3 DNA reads TGTGCCAGCAGCCAAGATTTTCTCTACAATGAGCAGTTCTTC.

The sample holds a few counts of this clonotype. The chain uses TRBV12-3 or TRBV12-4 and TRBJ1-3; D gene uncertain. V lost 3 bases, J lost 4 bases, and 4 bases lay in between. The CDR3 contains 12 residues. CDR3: CASSFAGNTIYF. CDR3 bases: TGTGCCAGCAGTTTCGCAGGAAACACCATATATTTT.

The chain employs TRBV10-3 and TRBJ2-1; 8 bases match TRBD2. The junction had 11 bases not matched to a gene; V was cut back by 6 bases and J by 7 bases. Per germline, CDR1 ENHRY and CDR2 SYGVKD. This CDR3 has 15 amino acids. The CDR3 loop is CAISGGSGSENEQFF. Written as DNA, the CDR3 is TGTGCCATCAGCGGGGGCAGCGGGAGTGAAAATGAGCAGTTCTTC.

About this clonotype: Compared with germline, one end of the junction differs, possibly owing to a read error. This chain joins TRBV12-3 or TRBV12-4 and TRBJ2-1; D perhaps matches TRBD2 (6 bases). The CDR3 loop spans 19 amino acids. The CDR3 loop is CASCFPRSRMDYFYNEQFF. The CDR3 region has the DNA TGTGCCAGCTGTTTCCCCCGCTCCAGGATGGACTACTTTTACAATGAGCAGTTCTTC.